One and the same sample provided the 9 T cell receptor beta chains below, sequenced in a study of T and B cells in COVID-19 patients. TRB rearrangements were amplified by multiplex PCR with BIOMED2 TRB-A/B primers. TCRdb reanalysed the multiplex PCR reads using MiXCR and keeps one entry per CDR3 protein. The sample yields over 6,000 distinct CDR3 sequences, 33% seen once. Each TRB amplification used roughly 240-550 ng of genomic DNA from blood. Source material: blood. The receptors here all came from a human donor with active COVID-19.

The chain has TRBV20-1 and TRBJ2-3; no definite D call. This CDR3 is 12 amino acids long. The V gene's germline CDR1 is DFQATT and CDR2 SNEGSKA (reference sequence). With 5 bases removed from V and 5 bases from J, the gap between germline ends came to 11 bases. The CDR3 DNA reads as TGCAGTGCTCCGGACGCTATAGATACGCAGTATTTT. Protein sequence: CSAPDAIDTQYF.

Remarks on this clonotype: A read error may be the cause here, since a much bigger clone is one base away. The chain uses TRBV29-1 and TRBJ2-3, with 7 bases matching TRBD1. The CDR3 consists of 15 residues. Germline assignment: CDR1 SQVTM and CDR2 ANQGSEA. CDR3 bases: TGCAGCGATGAAAGACAGGGAAGAGGCACAGATACGCAGTATTTT. Translating it yields CSDERQGRGTDTQYF.

This clonotype is labeled medium-sized. This chain connects TRBV29-1 to TRBJ2-1; D not resolved. The V gene lost 8 bases and the J gene lost 0 bases, with 8 bases spanning the gap. The CDR3 is 12 amino acids. CDR1 is SQVTM, CDR2 ANQGSEA, per germline. As DNA, the CDR3 is TGCAGCTCACGGAGCTCCTACAATGAGCAGTTCTTC. This gives the protein CSSRSSYNEQFF.

In this sample, this clonotype turned up a few times. The chain is built from TRBV10-3 and TRBJ2-5; TRBD2 matches at 11 bases. The CDR3 length is 17 residues. CDR1 and CDR2 from the germline V gene are ENHRY and SYGVKD. V was pared by 4 bases and J by 3 bases, with 10 bases of the junction left unmatched. CDR3 sequence: CAISGPPTSGREETQYF. CDR3 DNA: TGTGCCATCAGTGGCCCTCCCACTAGCGGGAGAGAAGAGACCCAGTACTTC.

The rearrangement uses TRBV6-5 and TRBJ2-3, with a tentative D call TRBD1 (6 bases). This CDR3 comprises 13 residues. Trimming cost V 5 bases and J 3 bases, with 9 bases left between them. Germline CDR1 and CDR2: MNHEY and SVGAGI. Here the CDR3 reads CASSLGTTDTQYF. The CDR3 DNA is TGTGCCAGCAGTCTAGGGACAACAGATACGCAGTATTTT.

The chain joins TRBV6-2 or TRBV6-3 to TRBJ2-1; D is unresolved. Trimming removed 5 bases at V and 2 bases at J, with 1 base between. The CDR3 loop spans 11 amino acids. The germline V gene has CDR1 MNHEY and CDR2 SVGEGT. CDR3: CASSPYNEQFF. CDR3 DNA: TGTGCCAGCAGTCCCTACAATGAGCAGTTCTTC.

In this sample, this clonotype is medium-sized. The J gene is TRBJ2-3, the V gene TRBV6-5, with 10 bases aligning to TRBD2. Germline V gene sequence: CDR1 MNHEY, CDR2 SVGAGI. The V and J ends lost 5 bases and 1 base, in that order; junction bases with no gene match: 0. This CDR3 has 14 residues. CDR3 nucleotides: TGTGCCAGCAGTGGGACTAGCGGCACAGATACGCAGTATTTT. Its translation is CASSGTSGTDTQYF.

V usage is TRBV6-1 and J usage is TRBJ1-4; D not resolved. Germline assignment: CDR1 MNHNS and CDR2 SASEGT. The CDR3 covers 14 residues. V dropped 3 bases and J dropped 4 bases, with 9 bases sitting between them. As DNA, the CDR3 is TGTGCCAGCAGTGATCCCGGGCTTAATGAAAAACTGTTTTTT. This translates into CASSDPGLNEKLFF.

By frequency in the sample, this clonotype is medium-sized (0.01 to 0.1%). The chain employs TRBV15 and TRBJ2-1; tentative D call: TRBD1 (6 bases). The length of the CDR3 is 15 residues. Germline assignment: CDR1 LNHNV and CDR2 YYDKDF (reference sequence). The V end lost 3 bases, the J end lost 7 bases, and 16 bases lay between the germline ends. CDR3 coding DNA: TGTGCCACCAGCAGCGAAAACAGGGTCGGTAATGAGCAGTTCTTC. Translating gives CATSSENRVGNEQFF.